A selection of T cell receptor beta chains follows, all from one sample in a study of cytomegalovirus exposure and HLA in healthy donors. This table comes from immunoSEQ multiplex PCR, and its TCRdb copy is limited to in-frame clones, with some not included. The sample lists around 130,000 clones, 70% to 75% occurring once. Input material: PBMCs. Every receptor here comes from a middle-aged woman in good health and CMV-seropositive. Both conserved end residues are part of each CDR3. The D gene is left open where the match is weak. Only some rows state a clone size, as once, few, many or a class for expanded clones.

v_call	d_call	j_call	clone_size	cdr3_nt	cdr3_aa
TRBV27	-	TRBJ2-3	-	TGTGCCAGCAGTTTGGGCGGACTGAATACGCAGTATTTT	CASSLGGLNTQYF
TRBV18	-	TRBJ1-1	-	TGTGCCAGCTCCGGGTTTCAGAACACTGAAGCTTTCTTT	CASSGFQNTEAFF
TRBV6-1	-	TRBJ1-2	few	TGTGCCAGCAGTGAATGGGGCACCAACTATGGCTACACCTTC	CASSEWGTNYGYTF
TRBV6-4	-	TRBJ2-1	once	TGTGCCAGCAGTGAAGGGGAGGGGGGTAGTGAGCAGTTCTTC	CASSEGEGGSEQFF
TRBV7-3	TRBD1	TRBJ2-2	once	TGTGCCAGCAGCAACAGACAGGGGTGGACCGGGGAGCTGTTTTTT	CASSNRQGWTGELFF
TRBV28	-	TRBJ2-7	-	TGTGCCACCCGAGACAGTAGGAGCTACGAGCAGTACTTC	CATRDSRSYEQYF
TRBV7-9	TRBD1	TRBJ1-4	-	TGTGCCAGCAGCTTAATCCGGGACAGGAGAACTAATGAAAAACTGTTTTTT	CASSLIRDRRTNEKLFF
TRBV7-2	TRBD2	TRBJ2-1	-	TGTGCCAGCAGCCCCTTTAGCGGGAGTCGGAATGAGCAGTTCTTC	CASSPFSGSRNEQFF
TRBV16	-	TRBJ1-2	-	TGTGCCAGCAGCCAAGTTCGGGACACCGGCGGCTACACCTTC	CASSQVRDTGGYTF
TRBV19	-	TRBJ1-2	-	TGTGCCAGTCGGGAGTCCGCTAACTATGGCTACACCTTC	CASRESANYGYTF
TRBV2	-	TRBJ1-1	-	TGTGCCAGCAGTGAAATTAATCTCGACTACACTGAAGCTTTCTTT	CASSEINLDYTEAFF
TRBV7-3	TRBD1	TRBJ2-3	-	TGTGCCAGCAGCTTAATCCGGGACAGTGATACGCAGTATTTT	CASSLIRDSDTQYF
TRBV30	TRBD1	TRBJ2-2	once	TGTGCCTGGAGTGTATTGGGACAGGGAGCCGGGGAGCTGTTTTTT	CAWSVLGQGAGELFF
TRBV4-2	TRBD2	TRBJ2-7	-	TGTGCCAGCAGCCGTGGACTAGCGGGAGGTGACGAGCAGTACTTC	CASSRGLAGGDEQYF
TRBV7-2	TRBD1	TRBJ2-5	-	TGTGCCAGCAGCTCTCCGACAGGGAGTGAGGGAACCCAGTACTTC	CASSSPTGSEGTQYF
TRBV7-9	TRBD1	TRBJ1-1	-	TGTGCCAGCAGCTTGAGACAGGGCGGAGCTGAAGCTTTCTTT	CASSLRQGGAEAFF
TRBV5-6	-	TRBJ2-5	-	TGTGCCAGCAGCTTGTCCCTTGATTCGGGGCAAGAGACCCAGTACTTC	CASSLSLDSGQETQYF
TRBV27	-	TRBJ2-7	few	TGTGCCAGCAGTCCCCTCCAGGCGGGTCGCGAGCAGTACTTC	CASSPLQAGREQYF
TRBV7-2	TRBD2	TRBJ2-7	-	TGTGCCAGCAGCTCGACTAGCGGGCTGGCCTACGAGCAGTACTTC	CASSSTSGLAYEQYF
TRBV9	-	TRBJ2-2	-	TGTGCCAGCAGCTCACAATCCGGGATTAACACCGGGGAGCTGTTTTTT	CASSSQSGINTGELFF
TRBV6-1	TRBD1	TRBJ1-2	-	TGTGCCAGCAGTGGACAGGGGTGGGGCTATGGCTACACCTTC	CASSGQGWGYGYTF
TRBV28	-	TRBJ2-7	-	TGTGCCAGCAGGGGCGTGTCCGAGCAGTATTTC	CASRGVSEQYF
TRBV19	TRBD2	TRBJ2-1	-	TGTGCCAGTAGTATAGAGGGCGGGAGCTCCTACAATGAGCAGTTCTTC	CASSIEGGSSYNEQFF
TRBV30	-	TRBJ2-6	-	TGTGCCTGGAGCCGCTCTGGGGCCAACGTCCTGACTTTC	CAWSRSGANVLTF
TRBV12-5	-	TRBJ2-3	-	TGTGCTAGTGGTTTGGCTAGCACAGATACGCAGTATTTT	CASGLASTDTQYF
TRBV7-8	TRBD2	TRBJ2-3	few	TGTGCCAGCAGCCCGGGACTAGCGGGAGGGGATACCACAGATACGCAGTATTTT	CASSPGLAGGDTTDTQYF
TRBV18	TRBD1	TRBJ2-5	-	TGTGCCAGCTCACCTGGGACAGGGGGAGAGACCCAGTACTTC	CASSPGTGGETQYF
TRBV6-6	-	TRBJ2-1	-	TGTGCCAGCAGTTACTCGACGGGATCAGGGCAGTTCTTC	CASSYSTGSGQFF
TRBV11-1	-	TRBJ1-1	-	TGTGCCAGCAGTCTCGGGGAGATCAACACTGAAGCTTTCTTT	CASSLGEINTEAFF
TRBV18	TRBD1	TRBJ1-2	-	TGTGCCAGCTCACCGGTCGGGACAGGGAAGATCTATGGCTACACCTTC	CASSPVGTGKIYGYTF
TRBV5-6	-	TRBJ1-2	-	TGTGCCAGCAGCTTGTGGAACAGGCCAAACTATGGCTACACCTTC	CASSLWNRPNYGYTF
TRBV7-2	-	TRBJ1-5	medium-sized	TGTGCCAGCAGCTTAGTGACAGGTAGCAATCAGCCCCAGCATTTT	CASSLVTGSNQPQHF
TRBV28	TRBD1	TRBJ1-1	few	TGTGCCAGCAGTTTGTTGTACAGGGGTAACACTGAAGCTTTCTTT	CASSLLYRGNTEAFF
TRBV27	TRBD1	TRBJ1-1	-	TGTGCCAGCAGTTCACAGGGGGCGAACACTGAAGCTTTCTTT	CASSSQGANTEAFF
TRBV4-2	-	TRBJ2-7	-	TGTGCCAGCAGCCCCGGGGGATCTTCGTGCGAGCAGTACTTC	CASSPGGSSCEQYF
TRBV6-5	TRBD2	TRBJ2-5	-	TGTGCCAGCAGGGGACTAGCGGGAGACGAGACCCAGTACTTC	CASRGLAGDETQYF
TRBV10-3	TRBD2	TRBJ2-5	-	TGTGCCACCGCGGGACTAGCCCAAGAGACCCAGTACTTC	CATAGLAQETQYF
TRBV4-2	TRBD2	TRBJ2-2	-	TGTGCCAGCAGCCAAGAAGCGGGAGGGCCCGGGGAGCTGTTTTTT	CASSQEAGGPGELFF
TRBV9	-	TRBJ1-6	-	TGTGCCAGCAGCGTGGAGGGCTCCGGGAATTCACCCCTCCACTTT	CASSVEGSGNSPLHF
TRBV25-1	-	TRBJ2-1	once	TGTGCCAGCAGTGACCTGGGGCACCCTAACAATGAGCAGTTCTTC	CASSDLGHPNNEQFF
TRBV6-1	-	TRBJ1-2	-	TGTGCCAGCACGAGGGCCGGGGGCTACACCTTC	CASTRAGGYTF
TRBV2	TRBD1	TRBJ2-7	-	TGTGCCAGCAAGGGACAGGCCTACGAGCAGTACTTC	CASKGQAYEQYF
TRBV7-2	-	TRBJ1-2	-	TGTGCCAGCAGCTCTCGGTCCTCCAACTATGGCTACACCTTC	CASSSRSSNYGYTF
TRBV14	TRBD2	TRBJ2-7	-	TGTGCCAGCAGCCAGACTAGCGGGATCGGCGAGCAGTACTTC	CASSQTSGIGEQYF
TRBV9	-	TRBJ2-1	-	TGTGCCAGCAGCCCCCTCCCCCCTAACCCTTACCTGATTGCCTACAATGAGCAGTTCTTC	CASSPLPPNPYLIAYNEQFF
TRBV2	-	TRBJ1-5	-	TGTGCCAGCAGTGATAGCCGGGTTAATCAGCCCCAGCATTTT	CASSDSRVNQPQHF
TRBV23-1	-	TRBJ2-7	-	TGCGCCAGCAGTCAATCGGGGAGCTCTTACGAGCAGTACTTC	CASSQSGSSYEQYF
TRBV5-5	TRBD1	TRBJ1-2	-	TGTGCCAGCAGCGGAGGGACAGGACCGCGACCTAACTATGGCTACACCTTC	CASSGGTGPRPNYGYTF
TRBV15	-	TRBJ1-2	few	TGTGCCACCAGCAGAGATCAGTGGCAGAGGGAGGATGGCTACACCTTC	CATSRDQWQREDGYTF
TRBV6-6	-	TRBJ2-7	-	TGTGCCAGCAGTTCCACGAAAGGGGGTCCCCGAGGCGAGCAGTACTTC	CASSSTKGGPRGEQYF
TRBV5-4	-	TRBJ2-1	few	TGTGCCAGCAGCCTCTACGACCAGGGAAATGAGCAGTTCTTC	CASSLYDQGNEQFF
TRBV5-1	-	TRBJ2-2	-	TGCGCCAGCAGCTTGTCTAGCAACACGAACACCGGGGAGCTGTTTTTT	CASSLSSNTNTGELFF
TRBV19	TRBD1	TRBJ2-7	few	TGTGCCACCGCGACAGGGGTATCCTACGAGCAGTACTTC	CATATGVSYEQYF
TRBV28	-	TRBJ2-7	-	TGTGCCAGCAGTTTAAGTATGGGGCTTAGCTCCTACGAGCAGTACTTC	CASSLSMGLSSYEQYF
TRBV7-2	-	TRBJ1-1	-	TGTGCCAGCAGCTTAGGTTCTCGGGGGAACACTGAAGCTTTCTTT	CASSLGSRGNTEAFF
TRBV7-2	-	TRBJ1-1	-	TGTGCCAGCAGCTTATCCGGGGGGAGAACTGAAGCTTTCTTT	CASSLSGGRTEAFF
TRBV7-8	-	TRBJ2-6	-	TGTGCCAGCAGCGGAGACGGGGGAGGTGGGGCCAACGTCCTGACTTTC	CASSGDGGGGANVLTF
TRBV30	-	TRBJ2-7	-	TGTGCCTGGAGTAGGCAGGGAGGCGAGCAGTACTTC	CAWSRQGGEQYF